These T cell receptor beta chains were read from a single sample in a study of control samples from healthy donors and cancer patients. Repertoires were generated with immunoSEQ multiplex PCR, while TCRdb's copy carries only in-frame clones and drops some. The sample lists just over 80,000 clones, around nine tenths occurring once. The sequencing input was blood. These receptor sequences come from a man aged 50 or older in good health. The CDR3 runs from the conserved cysteine through the conserved F or W. The order of the fields is D gene, V gene, clone size, J gene, CDR3 protein, CDR3 DNA. D genes are given only for firm matches. Some rows have no size entry. The others give once, few or many, or a class for an expanded clone.

NA	TRBV18	NA	TRBJ1-1	CASSPPSGNTEAFF	TGTGCCAGCTCACCACCGTCCGGGAACACTGAAGCTTTCTTT
TRBD2	TRBV19	NA	TRBJ2-3	CASASGVGDTQYF	TGTGCCAGTGCCAGCGGGGTAGGAGATACGCAGTATTTT
NA	TRBV5-5	once	TRBJ1-4	CASSLALLGAHEKLFF	TGTGCCAGCAGCTTGGCCTTGTTGGGGGCGCATGAAAAACTGTTTTTT
NA	TRBV28	NA	TRBJ2-5	CASSPRRSGGLEETQYF	TGTGCCAGCAGCCCCCGGAGGTCCGGAGGGCTGGAGGAGACCCAGTACTTC
TRBD1	TRBV5-4	NA	TRBJ1-2	CASSPQGTHSKYGYTF	TGTGCCAGCAGCCCACAGGGGACACATTCAAAATATGGCTACACCTTC
TRBD2	TRBV4-2	NA	TRBJ2-1	CASSQSLLAGGAEQFF	TGTGCCAGCAGCCAATCCCTACTAGCGGGGGGCGCTGAGCAGTTCTTC
NA	TRBV3-1/TRBV3-2	NA	TRBJ2-3	CASSYRPGLEADTQYF	TGTGCCAGCAGCTACCGCCCGGGGCTGGAGGCAGATACGCAGTATTTT
NA	TRBV11-2	NA	TRBJ2-7	CASSLVRVSYEQYF	TGTGCCAGCAGCTTGGTTCGGGTTTCCTACGAGCAGTACTTC
NA	TRBV6-1	NA	TRBJ2-4	CASSEVETLSAKNIQYF	TGTGCCAGCAGTGAAGTGGAGACTTTATCGGCCAAAAACATTCAGTACTTC
NA	TRBV28	NA	TRBJ1-1	CASRIGQFEAFF	TGTGCCAGCAGGATAGGACAGTTTGAAGCTTTCTTT
NA	TRBV10-3	NA	TRBJ1-5	CAISATPDRQKQPQHF	TGTGCCATCAGCGCAACTCCCGACAGGCAAAAACAGCCCCAGCATTTT
NA	TRBV3-1/TRBV3-2	few	TRBJ1-2	CASSQGTGYGYTF	TGTGCCAGCAGCCAAGGGACCGGCTATGGCTACACCTTC
TRBD2	TRBV9	NA	TRBJ2-1	CASSKIGLAGSSYNEQFF	TGTGCCAGCAGTAAAATCGGACTAGCGGGCTCCTCCTACAATGAGCAGTTCTTC
TRBD1	TRBV6-6	NA	TRBJ2-1	CASSPGQGIGEQFF	TGTGCCAGCAGTCCCGGACAGGGGATAGGTGAGCAGTTCTTC
NA	TRBV6-1	NA	TRBJ2-2	CASSEEASFGELFF	TGTGCCAGCAGTGAAGAGGCTAGCTTCGGGGAGCTGTTTTTT
NA	TRBV7-8	NA	TRBJ1-1	CASSSRQAQAFF	TGTGCCAGCAGCTCCCGACAGGCCCAAGCTTTCTTT
NA	TRBV19	NA	TRBJ2-1	CASSLANEQFF	TGTGCCAGTAGTTTAGCAAATGAGCAGTTCTTC
NA	TRBV29-1	NA	TRBJ1-1	CSVEVGLGNTEAFF	TGCAGCGTTGAAGTGGGCCTCGGGAACACTGAAGCTTTCTTT
TRBD2	TRBV6-6	NA	TRBJ2-2	CASSSPSFIAGGLTGELFF	TGTGCCAGCAGCTCTCCCTCTTTTATAGCGGGGGGGCTAACCGGGGAGCTGTTTTTT
NA	TRBV7-9	NA	TRBJ2-5	CASSLRAGYQETQYF	TGTGCCAGCAGCTTACGTGCGGGGTACCAAGAGACCCAGTACTTC
TRBD1	TRBV7-9	NA	TRBJ2-7	CASSLDSGQGTYEQYF	TGTGCCAGCAGCTTAGATTCGGGACAGGGCACATACGAGCAGTACTTC
NA	TRBV6-5	NA	TRBJ1-5	CASGAGTLNF	TGTGCCAGCGGAGCCGGGACACTTAATTTT
TRBD1	TRBV27	NA	TRBJ2-7	CASSLRGRSYEQYF	TGTGCCAGCAGTCTCAGGGGGCGCAGCTACGAGCAGTACTTC
NA	TRBV5-1	once	TRBJ2-1	CASSPQAHANEQFF	TGCGCCAGCAGCCCCCAGGCCCACGCGAATGAGCAGTTCTTC
NA	TRBV2	NA	TRBJ1-2	CASKLRLGYTF	TGTGCCAGCAAGCTCAGGCTCGGCTACACCTTC
TRBD1	TRBV19	NA	TRBJ2-7	CASSRVGTGGYEQYF	TGTGCCAGTAGCAGAGTGGGGACAGGGGGCTACGAGCAGTACTTC
NA	TRBV23-1	NA	TRBJ1-1	CASSQSPLQNTEAFF	TGCGCCAGCAGTCAATCCCCACTCCAGAACACTGAAGCTTTCTTT
TRBD2	TRBV7-9	once	TRBJ2-7	CASSFGTSGSYEQYF	TGTGCCAGCAGCTTCGGGACTAGCGGCTCCTACGAGCAGTACTTC
NA	TRBV6-6	NA	TRBJ2-7	CASSWARVEEQYF	TGTGCCAGCAGTTGGGCCAGGGTGGAGGAGCAGTACTTC
NA	TRBV19	NA	TRBJ2-7	CASSDGTPGTLHEQYF	TGTGCCAGTAGTGACGGGACACCCGGGACCCTCCACGAGCAGTACTTC
NA	TRBV12-3/TRBV12-4	NA	TRBJ2-7	CASSRGLTYEQYF	TGTGCCAGCAGTAGAGGCTTGACCTACGAGCAGTACTTC
TRBD1	TRBV28	NA	TRBJ2-5	CASSVDRVPEETQYF	TGTGCCAGCAGTGTCGACAGGGTTCCTGAAGAGACCCAGTACTTC
NA	TRBV9	NA	TRBJ2-2	CASSVLDFEFTGELFF	TGTGCCAGCAGCGTATTAGACTTCGAGTTCACCGGGGAGCTGTTTTTT
TRBD2	TRBV19	NA	TRBJ2-7	CASSIGLSYGGAYEQYF	TGTGCCAGTAGTATAGGCCTCTCGTACGGGGGGGCCTACGAGCAGTACTTC
NA	TRBV5-1	NA	TRBJ1-2	CASSWVQGGSYGYTF	TGCGCCAGCAGCTGGGTACAGGGCGGGTCATATGGCTACACCTTC
NA	TRBV6-1	NA	TRBJ2-3	CASSDGFSSTDTQYF	TGTGCCAGCAGTGATGGCTTCAGCAGCACAGATACGCAGTATTTT
NA	TRBV7-9	NA	TRBJ2-3	CASSSRGSYTQYF	TGTGCCAGCAGCTCCAGGGGCAGTTATACGCAGTATTTT
NA	TRBV5-6	NA	TRBJ2-3	CASSLPYRVGDTQYF	TGTGCCAGCAGCTTGCCGTACAGGGTTGGAGATACGCAGTATTTT
TRBD2	TRBV11-3	NA	TRBJ2-1	CASSLRASGGPFSYNEQFF	TGTGCCAGCAGCTTAAGGGCTAGCGGGGGGCCCTTCTCCTACAATGAGCAGTTCTTC
NA	TRBV12-3/TRBV12-4	NA	TRBJ2-1	CASSFADEQFF	TGTGCCAGCAGCTTTGCCGATGAGCAGTTCTTC
TRBD2	TRBV3-1/TRBV3-2	NA	TRBJ2-3	CASSQTSGGAGDTQYF	TGTGCCAGCAGCCAAACTAGCGGGGGGGCTGGAGATACGCAGTATTTT
NA	TRBV11-3	NA	TRBJ1-1	CASSRSTEAFF	TGTGCCAGCAGCCGATCCACTGAAGCTTTCTTT
NA	TRBV4-1	NA	TRBJ1-6	CASSQAGGVSSPLHF	TGCGCCAGCAGCCAAGCAGGTGGCGTTAGCTCACCCCTCCACTTT
NA	TRBV13	NA	TRBJ1-1	CASSLGHGARGGTEAFF	TGTGCCAGCAGCTTAGGCCACGGTGCGCGGGGGGGCACTGAAGCTTTCTTT
NA	TRBV6-6	NA	TRBJ2-7	CASSYTAYEQYF	TGTGCCAGCAGTTACACAGCCTACGAGCAGTACTTC
NA	TRBV30	NA	TRBJ1-5	CAWGTGRSQPQHF	TGTGCCTGGGGCACAGGGCGCAGTCAGCCCCAGCATTTT
TRBD1	TRBV19	many	TRBJ1-5	CASSVGQGNQPQHF	TGTGCCAGTAGTGTTGGACAGGGCAATCAGCCCCAGCATTTT
NA	TRBV19	NA	TRBJ2-2	CATRTQGELGELFF	TGTGCCACCCGTACACAGGGAGAGTTAGGGGAGCTGTTTTTT
NA	TRBV27	NA	TRBJ2-7	CASSPGRRSYEQYF	TGTGCCAGCAGCCCGGGACGGCGATCCTACGAGCAGTACTTC
NA	TRBV4-2	NA	TRBJ2-5	CASSQDGRVETQYF	TGTGCCAGCAGCCAAGATGGTAGGGTAGAGACCCAGTACTTC
NA	TRBV2	NA	TRBJ2-2	CASGGALNTGELFF	TGTGCCAGCGGGGGGGCCTTGAACACCGGGGAGCTGTTTTTT
TRBD1	TRBV7-9	NA	TRBJ1-2	CASSLTGDRGGGYTF	TGTGCCAGCAGCCTTACCGGGGACAGGGGCGGCGGCTACACCTTC